This T cell receptor (beta chain) was obtained from a study of beta chain features in type 1 diabetes. Study findings and constraints: Patients with Type 1 diabetes showed moderately but significantly shorter TCRB CDR3s in all four CD4+ subsets.

Every bit of the isolated RNA underwent reverse transcription, so sequencing read expressed TCRB transcripts. Clones were read by immunoSEQ multiplex PCR, and TCRdb kept only the in-frame ones, dropping some. The data contain about 99,000 clones, roughly 28% of them singletons. As for this clone: Its antigen is currently unknown.

Between the trimmed V and J ends, which lost 1 base and 6 bases, there was a span of 11 bases. CDR1 is KGHSH, CDR2 LQKENI, per germline. CDR3 length equals 14 residues. Sequencing input: central memory CD4+ T cells from blood. This TCR was sampled from a woman younger than 35 with type 1 diabetes. The chain combines TRBV18 with TRBJ2-3; D is perhaps TRBD1 (5 bases). Here the CDR3 reads CASSPRLSGDTQYF. For the CDR3, the DNA is TGTGCCAGCTCACCACGGTTATCAGGGGATACGCAGTATTTT.